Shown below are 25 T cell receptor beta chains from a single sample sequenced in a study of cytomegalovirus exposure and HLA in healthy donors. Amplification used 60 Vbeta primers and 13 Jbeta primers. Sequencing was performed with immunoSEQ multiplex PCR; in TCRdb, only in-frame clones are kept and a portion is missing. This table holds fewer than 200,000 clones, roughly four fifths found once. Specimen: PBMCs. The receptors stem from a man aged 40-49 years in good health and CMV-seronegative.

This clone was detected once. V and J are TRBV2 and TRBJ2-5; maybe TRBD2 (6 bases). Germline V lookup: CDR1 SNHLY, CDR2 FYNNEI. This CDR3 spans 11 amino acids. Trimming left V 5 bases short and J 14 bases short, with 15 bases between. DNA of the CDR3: TGTGCCAGCAGTAATTATGTGGAGGGATACTTC. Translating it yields CASSNYVEGYF.

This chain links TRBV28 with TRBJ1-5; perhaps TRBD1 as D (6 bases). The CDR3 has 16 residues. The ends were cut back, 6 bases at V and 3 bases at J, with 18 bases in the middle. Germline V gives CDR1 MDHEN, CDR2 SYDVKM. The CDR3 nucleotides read TGTGCCAGCAGGAAACAGGGTTGGGGCCCCAATCAGCCCCAGCATTTT. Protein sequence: CASRKQGWGPNQPQHF.

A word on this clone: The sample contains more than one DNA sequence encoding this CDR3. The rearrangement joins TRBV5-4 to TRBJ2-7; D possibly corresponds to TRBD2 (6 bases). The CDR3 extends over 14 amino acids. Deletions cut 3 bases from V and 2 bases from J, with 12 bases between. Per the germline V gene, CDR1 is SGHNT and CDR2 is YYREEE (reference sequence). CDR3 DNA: TGTGCCAGCAGCTCCGGGACTCGCGCCTACGAGCAGTACTTC. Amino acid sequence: CASSSGTRAYEQYF.

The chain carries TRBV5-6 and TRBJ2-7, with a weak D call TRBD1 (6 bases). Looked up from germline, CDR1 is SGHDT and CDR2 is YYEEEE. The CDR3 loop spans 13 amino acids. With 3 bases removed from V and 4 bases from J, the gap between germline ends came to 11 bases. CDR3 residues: CASSSSQGYEQYF. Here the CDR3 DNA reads TGTGCCAGCAGCTCATCACAGGGTTACGAGCAGTACTTC.

The CDR3 protein is CASSPSVTGYGYTF. Written as DNA, the CDR3 is TGCGCCAGCAGCCCTTCGGTGACAGGGTATGGCTACACCTTC. The rearrangement joins TRBV4-3 to TRBJ1-2, with TRBD1 matching over 7 bases. Germline trimming cut 4 bases from V and 5 bases from J; bases unmatched to any gene: 7. CDR3 length: 14 amino acids. The V gene's germline CDR1 is LGHNA and CDR2 YSLEER.

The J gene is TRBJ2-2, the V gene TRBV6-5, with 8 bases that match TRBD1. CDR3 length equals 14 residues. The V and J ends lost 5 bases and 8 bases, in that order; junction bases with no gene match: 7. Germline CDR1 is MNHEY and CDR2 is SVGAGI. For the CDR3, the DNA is TGTGCCAGCAGTAAACAGGGGGATTTTGGGGAGCTGTTTTTT. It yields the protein CASSKQGDFGELFF.

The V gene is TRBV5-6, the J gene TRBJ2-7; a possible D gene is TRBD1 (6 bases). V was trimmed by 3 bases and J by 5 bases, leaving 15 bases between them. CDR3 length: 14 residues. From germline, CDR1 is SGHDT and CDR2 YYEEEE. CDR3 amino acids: CASSSPRGSHEQYF. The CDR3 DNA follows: TGTGCCAGCAGCTCGCCCAGGGGTTCCCACGAGCAGTACTTC.

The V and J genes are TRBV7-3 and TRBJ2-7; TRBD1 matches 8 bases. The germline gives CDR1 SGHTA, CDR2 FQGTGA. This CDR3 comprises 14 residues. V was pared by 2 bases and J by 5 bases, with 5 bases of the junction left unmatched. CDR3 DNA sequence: TGTGCCAGCAGCTTAGGACAGGGACGGAACGAGCAGTACTTC. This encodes CASSLGQGRNEQYF.

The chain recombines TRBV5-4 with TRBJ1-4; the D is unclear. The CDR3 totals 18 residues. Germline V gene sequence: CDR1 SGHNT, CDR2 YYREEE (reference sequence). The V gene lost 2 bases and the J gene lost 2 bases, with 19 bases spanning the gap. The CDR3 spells CASSLSGLPFGTNEKLFF. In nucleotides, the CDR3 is TGTGCCAGCAGCTTATCAGGCCTCCCATTTGGGACTAATGAAAAACTGTTTTTT. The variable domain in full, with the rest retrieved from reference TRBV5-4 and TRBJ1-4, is ETGVTQSPTHLIKTRGQQVTLRCSSQSGHNTVSWYQQALGQGPQFIFQYYREEENGRGNFPPRFSGLQFPNYSSELNVNALELDDSALYLCASSLSGLPFGTNEKLFFGSGTQLSVL.

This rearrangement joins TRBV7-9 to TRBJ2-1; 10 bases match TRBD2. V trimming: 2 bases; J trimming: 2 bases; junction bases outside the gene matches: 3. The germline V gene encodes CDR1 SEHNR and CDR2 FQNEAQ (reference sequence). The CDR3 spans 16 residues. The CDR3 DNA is TGTGCCAGCAGCTTAACAAGCGGGGGGGCCTACAATGAGCAGTTCTTC. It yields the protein CASSLTSGGAYNEQFF.

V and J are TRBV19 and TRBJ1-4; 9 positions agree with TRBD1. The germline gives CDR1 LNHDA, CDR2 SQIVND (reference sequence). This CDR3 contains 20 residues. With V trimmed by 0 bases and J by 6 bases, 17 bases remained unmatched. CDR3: CASSIEIRDREERSDEKLFF. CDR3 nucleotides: TGTGCCAGTAGTATAGAGATTCGGGACAGGGAGGAAAGATCGGATGAAAAACTGTTTTTT.

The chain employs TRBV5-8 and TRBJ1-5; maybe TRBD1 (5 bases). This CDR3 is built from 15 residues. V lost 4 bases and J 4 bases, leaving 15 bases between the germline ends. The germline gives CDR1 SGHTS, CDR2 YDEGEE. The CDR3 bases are TGTGCCAGCAGCGGGGGACTCCAGAGGAATCAGCCCCAGCATTTT. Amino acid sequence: CASSGGLQRNQPQHF. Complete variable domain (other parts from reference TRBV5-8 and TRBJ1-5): EAGVTQSPTHLIKTRGQQATLRCSPISGHTSVYWYQQALGLGLQFLLWYDEGEERNRGNFPPRFSGRQFPNYSSELNVNALELEDSALYLCASSGGLQRNQPQHFGDGTRLSIL.

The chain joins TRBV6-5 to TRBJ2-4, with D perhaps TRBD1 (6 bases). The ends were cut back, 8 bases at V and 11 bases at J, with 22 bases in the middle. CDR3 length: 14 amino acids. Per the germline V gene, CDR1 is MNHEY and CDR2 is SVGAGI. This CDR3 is CASRMGHGNRVQYF. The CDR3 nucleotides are TGTGCCAGCCGGATGGGACACGGGAATCGCGTTCAGTACTTC.

CDR3 DNA: TGTGCCAGCAGCGATCCGGGACAGGGGAGTTGGGAGCAGTACTTC. Its protein is CASSDPGQGSWEQYF. This chain links TRBV7-6 with TRBJ2-7, with TRBD1 matching 10 bases. The CDR3 sequence is 15 residues long. The ends lost 5 bases at V and 7 bases at J; junction bases unmatched: 11. Germline V CDR1 and CDR2: SGHVS, FNYEAQ.

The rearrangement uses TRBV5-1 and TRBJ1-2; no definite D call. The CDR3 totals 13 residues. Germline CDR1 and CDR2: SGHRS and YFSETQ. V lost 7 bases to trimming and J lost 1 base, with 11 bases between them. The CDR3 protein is CASRAGGNYGYTF. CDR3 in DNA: TGCGCCAGCCGAGCGGGTGGTAACTATGGCTACACCTTC.

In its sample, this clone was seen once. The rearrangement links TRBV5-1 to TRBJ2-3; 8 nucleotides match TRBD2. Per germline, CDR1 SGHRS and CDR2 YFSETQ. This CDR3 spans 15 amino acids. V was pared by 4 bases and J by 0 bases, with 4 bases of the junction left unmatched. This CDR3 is CASSPWTSSTDTQYF. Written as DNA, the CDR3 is TGCGCCAGCAGCCCCTGGACTAGCAGCACAGATACGCAGTATTTT.

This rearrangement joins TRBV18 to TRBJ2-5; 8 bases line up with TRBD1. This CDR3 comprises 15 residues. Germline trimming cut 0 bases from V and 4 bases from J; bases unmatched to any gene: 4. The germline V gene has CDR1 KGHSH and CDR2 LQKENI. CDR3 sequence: CASSPPQGAGETQYF. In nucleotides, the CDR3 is TGTGCCAGCTCACCACCGCAGGGGGCGGGAGAGACCCAGTACTTC. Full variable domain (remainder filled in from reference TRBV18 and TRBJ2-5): NAGVMQNPRHLVRRRGQEARLRCSPMKGHSHVYWYRQLPEEGLKFMVYLQKENIIDESGMPKERFSAEFPKEGPSILRIQQVVRGDSAAYFCASSPPQGAGETQYFGPGTRLLVL.

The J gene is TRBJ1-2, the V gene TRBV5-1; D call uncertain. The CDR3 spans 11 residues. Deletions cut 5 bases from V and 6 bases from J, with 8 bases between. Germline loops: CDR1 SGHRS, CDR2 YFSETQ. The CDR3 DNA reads TGCGCCAGCAGACTTACAGATGGCTACACCTTC. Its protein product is CASRLTDGYTF.

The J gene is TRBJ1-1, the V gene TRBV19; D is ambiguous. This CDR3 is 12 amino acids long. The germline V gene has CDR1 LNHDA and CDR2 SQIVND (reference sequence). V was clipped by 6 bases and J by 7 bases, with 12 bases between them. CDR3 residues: CASRLQGSEAFF. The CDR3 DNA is TGTGCCAGTAGGCTCCAAGGGAGTGAAGCTTTCTTT.

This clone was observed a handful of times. In nucleotides, the CDR3 is TGTGCCAGCAGGTCCGGGACCCAGCGGGAGCAGTATTTT. Translation gives CASRSGTQREQYF. This chain uses TRBV5-4 with TRBJ2-3; 7 nucleotides agree with TRBD2. This CDR3 has 13 residues. CDR1 and CDR2 from the germline V gene are SGHNT and YYREEE (reference sequence). Trimming at V came to 5 bases and at J to 11 bases, leaving 11 bases not matched to a gene.

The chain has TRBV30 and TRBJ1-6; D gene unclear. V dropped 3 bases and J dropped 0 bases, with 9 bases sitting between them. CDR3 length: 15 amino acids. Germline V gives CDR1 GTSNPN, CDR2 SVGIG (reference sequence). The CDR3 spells CAWRDWSSYNSPLHF. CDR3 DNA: TGTGCCTGGAGGGACTGGAGCTCCTATAATTCACCCCTCCACTTT.

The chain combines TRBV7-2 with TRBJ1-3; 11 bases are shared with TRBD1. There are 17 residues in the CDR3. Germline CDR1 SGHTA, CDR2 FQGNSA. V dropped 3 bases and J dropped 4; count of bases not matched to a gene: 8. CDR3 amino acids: CASSFRGQGAGGNTIYF. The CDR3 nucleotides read TGTGCCAGCAGCTTTCGAGGACAGGGGGCGGGAGGAAACACCATATATTTT.

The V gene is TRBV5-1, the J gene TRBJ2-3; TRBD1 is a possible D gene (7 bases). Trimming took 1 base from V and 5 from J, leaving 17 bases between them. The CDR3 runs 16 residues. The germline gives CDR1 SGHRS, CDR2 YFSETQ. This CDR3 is CASSLWLPRGEDTQYF. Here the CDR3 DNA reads TGCGCCAGCAGCTTGTGGTTACCCAGGGGGGAAGATACGCAGTATTTT.

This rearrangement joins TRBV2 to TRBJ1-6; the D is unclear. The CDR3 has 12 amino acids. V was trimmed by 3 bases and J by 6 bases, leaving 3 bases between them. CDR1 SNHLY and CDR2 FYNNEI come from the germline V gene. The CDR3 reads CASSESNSPLHF. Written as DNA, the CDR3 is TGTGCCAGCAGTGAGAGTAATTCACCCCTCCACTTT.

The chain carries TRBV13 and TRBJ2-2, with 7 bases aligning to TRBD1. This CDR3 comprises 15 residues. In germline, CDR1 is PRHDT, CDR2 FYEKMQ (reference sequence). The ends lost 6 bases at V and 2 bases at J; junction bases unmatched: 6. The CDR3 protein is CASREWTGNTGELFF. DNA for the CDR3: TGTGCCAGCAGGGAGTGGACAGGTAACACCGGGGAGCTGTTTTTT.